This is a list of T cell receptor beta chains from one sample in a study of T cells in Graves' hyperthyroidism and ophthalmopathy. TCRdb reprocessed the multiplex PCR reads via MiXCR and lists one record per CDR3 protein. The sample contains about 320,000 distinct CDR3 sequences, about 15% of which appear only once. The source material was blood. These receptors all stem from a man younger than 45 with Graves' hyperthyroidism. Both conserved end residues are part of each CDR3. D genes are given only for firm matches. Rows may omit the clone size; those that give it use once, few, many or a size class.

D: .
size: few
V: TRBV3-1
J: TRBJ2-3
length: 15
CDR3: CASSQLGQSTDTQYF
DNA: TGTGCCAGCAGCCAATTAGGGCAGAGCACAGATACGCAGTATTTT

D: .
size: .
V: TRBV29-1
J: TRBJ2-7
length: 11
CDR3: CSVVGTYEQYF
DNA: TGCAGCGTTGTTGGGACTTACGAGCAGTACTTC

D: .
size: many
V: TRBV5-1
J: TRBJ2-6
length: 14
CDR3: CASSLTPGANVLTF
DNA: TGCGCCAGCAGCTTGACTCCCGGGGCCAACGTCCTGACTTTC

D: .
size: few
V: TRBV30
J: TRBJ1-5
length: 13
CDR3: CAWSSGSNQPQHF
DNA: TGTGCCTGGAGCTCGGGCAGCAATCAGCCCCAGCATTTT

D: .
size: many
V: TRBV28
J: TRBJ2-1
length: 15
CDR3: CASSSTGSSYNEQFF
DNA: TGTGCCAGCAGCTCTACAGGAAGCTCCTACAATGAGCAGTTCTTC

D: .
size: .
V: TRBV12-5
J: TRBJ2-2
length: 18
CDR3: CASGLVIIRSGGTGELFF
DNA: TGTGCTAGTGGTTTGGTAATAATCAGGTCTGGGGGGACCGGGGAGCTGTTTTTT

D: .
size: .
V: TRBV7-2
J: TRBJ1-2
length: 13
CDR3: CASSQAVTAGYTF
DNA: TGTGCCAGCAGCCAGGCTGTAACGGCTGGCTACACCTTC

D: TRBD2
size: .
V: TRBV20-1
J: TRBJ2-7
length: 14
CDR3: CSAHYRRENYEQYF
DNA: TGCAGTGCTCACTACCGGCGGGAGAACTACGAGCAGTACTTC

D: .
size: .
V: TRBV19
J: TRBJ2-2
length: 13
CDR3: CASSISGTLWLFF
DNA: TGTGCCAGTAGTATATCTGGGACCCTCTGGCTGTTTTTT

D: .
size: many
V: TRBV12-3/TRBV12-4
J: TRBJ1-4
length: 14
CDR3: CASSRDLRGEKLFF
DNA: TGTGCCAGCAGCCGGGACCTGAGAGGCGAAAAACTGTTTTTT

D: TRBD1
size: many
V: TRBV29-1
J: TRBJ2-5
length: 15
CDR3: CSVEARGQGQETQYF
DNA: TGCAGCGTTGAAGCCCGAGGACAGGGCCAAGAGACCCAGTACTTC

D: TRBD1
size: many
V: TRBV2
J: TRBJ1-3
length: 17
CDR3: CASSPTRIPTGGNTIYF
DNA: TGTGCCAGCAGTCCCACACGGATCCCGACAGGGGGAAACACCATATATTTT

D: TRBD1
size: .
V: TRBV5-1
J: TRBJ2-2
length: 16
CDR3: CASSLGDRENTGELFF
DNA: TGCGCCAGCAGCTTGGGGGACAGGGAGAACACCGGGGAGCTGTTTTTT

D: .
size: .
V: TRBV24-1
J: TRBJ1-5
length: 12
CDR3: CAASTGIQPQHF
DNA: TGTGCCGCCAGCACAGGGATTCAGCCCCAGCATTTT

D: .
size: .
V: TRBV20-1
J: TRBJ2-7
length: 14
CDR3: CSAWDSGGTYEQYF
DNA: TGCAGTGCTTGGGACTCCGGTGGGACCTACGAGCAGTACTTC

D: TRBD2
size: .
V: TRBV7-2
J: TRBJ2-1
length: 13
CDR3: CASTNSGSNEQFF
DNA: TGTGCCAGCACTAATAGCGGGTCAAATGAGCAGTTCTTC

D: TRBD2
size: many
V: TRBV2
J: TRBJ2-3
length: 13
CDR3: CASSGGRADTQYF
DNA: TGTGCCAGCAGTGGCGGGAGGGCAGATACGCAGTATTTT

D: .
size: .
V: TRBV20-1
J: TRBJ1-3
length: 14
CDR3: CSAGDRLSGNTIYF
DNA: TGCAGTGCGGGAGACAGACTCTCTGGAAACACCATATATTTT

D: TRBD1
size: few
V: TRBV19
J: TRBJ2-2
length: 14
CDR3: CASTVPGQGRELFF
DNA: TGTGCCAGCACCGTCCCGGGACAGGGACGGGAGCTGTTTTTT

D: .
size: many
V: TRBV2
J: TRBJ2-7
length: 15
CDR3: CASSEEQASSYEQYF
DNA: TGTGCCAGCAGTGAAGAACAGGCCAGCTCCTACGAGCAGTACTTC

D: .
size: .
V: TRBV6-1
J: TRBJ2-3
length: 12
CDR3: CASREGTDTQYF
DNA: TGTGCCAGCAGGGAGGGGACAGATACGCAGTATTTT

D: .
size: .
V: TRBV30
J: TRBJ2-7
length: 13
CDR3: CAWNGGLSGEQYF
DNA: TGTGCCTGGAACGGGGGGCTTTCGGGGGAGCAGTACTTC

D: .
size: many
V: TRBV27
J: TRBJ2-3
length: 14
CDR3: CASSLGTATDTQYF
DNA: TGTGCCAGCAGTTTAGGGACTGCCACAGATACGCAGTATTTT

D: .
size: .
V: TRBV3-1
J: TRBJ2-1
length: 13
CDR3: CASSQAAGWEQFF
DNA: TGTGCCAGCAGCCAAGCGGCAGGGTGGGAGCAGTTCTTC

D: TRBD1
size: many
V: TRBV11-3
J: TRBJ2-5
length: 15
CDR3: CASSFRGRTQETQYF
DNA: TGTGCCAGCAGCTTCAGGGGGCGCACCCAAGAGACCCAGTACTTC

D: TRBD2
size: few
V: TRBV7-3
J: TRBJ2-7
length: 15
CDR3: CASGPGGAGDYEQYF
DNA: TGTGCCAGCGGGCCCGGGGGGGCCGGGGACTACGAGCAGTACTTC

D: .
size: many
V: TRBV4-2
J: TRBJ2-7
length: 14
CDR3: CASSPHGLSGEQYF
DNA: TGTGCCAGCAGCCCCCACGGCCTTTCGGGAGAGCAGTACTTC

D: .
size: .
V: TRBV5-1
J: TRBJ2-1
length: 17
CDR3: CASNPGPAPNLYNEQFF
DNA: TGCGCCAGTAACCCGGGGCCAGCGCCTAATCTGTACAATGAGCAGTTCTTC

D: .
size: many
V: TRBV7-3
J: TRBJ2-7
length: 13
CDR3: CASSRGEGNEQYF
DNA: TGTGCCAGCAGCCGGGGTGAGGGAAACGAGCAGTACTTC

D: TRBD1
size: few
V: TRBV15
J: TRBJ1-1
length: 15
CDR3: CATSFYRDSNTEAFF
DNA: TGTGCCACCAGCTTCTATCGGGACAGTAACACTGAAGCTTTCTTT

D: .
size: .
V: TRBV18
J: TRBJ2-1
length: 15
CDR3: CASSPGRDMFDKQFF
DNA: TGTGCCAGCTCACCTGGGCGGGACATGTTCGATAAGCAGTTCTTC

D: .
size: .
V: TRBV2
J: TRBJ1-1
length: 13
CDR3: CASSGSLRIGAFF
DNA: TGTGCCAGCTCCGGCTCGCTTCGAATCGGGGCTTTCTTT

D: .
size: few
V: TRBV6-1
J: TRBJ1-1
length: 15
CDR3: CASNPPRPSGTEAFF
DNA: TGTGCCAGCAACCCGCCCCGACCGTCGGGCACTGAAGCTTTCTTT

D: .
size: many
V: TRBV12-3/TRBV12-4
J: TRBJ2-2
length: 14
CDR3: CASSHSGNTGELFF
DNA: TGTGCCAGCAGTCATAGCGGGAACACCGGGGAGCTGTTTTTT

D: .
size: many
V: TRBV6-2/TRBV6-3
J: TRBJ1-1
length: 12
CDR3: CASSYIRTEAFF
DNA: TGTGCCAGCAGTTACATTCGGACTGAAGCTTTCTTT

D: TRBD1
size: .
V: TRBV3-1
J: TRBJ2-2
length: 15
CDR3: CASSQGQGETGELFF
DNA: TGTGCCAGCAGCCAGGGACAGGGAGAGACCGGGGAGCTGTTTTTT

D: .
size: few
V: TRBV28
J: TRBJ1-6
length: 16
CDR3: CASSLGGGPGPSPLHF
DNA: TGTGCCAGCAGTTTGGGGGGGGGTCCTGGGCCCTCACCCCTCCACTTT